The 9 T cell receptor beta chains reported below all come from one sample, sequenced in a study of regulatory T cells in long-lasting Graves disease. Regarding time point: newly diagnosed GD, antithyroid drugs for less than 3 months. The TCR library was made from RNA that had been extracted from PBMCs in TRIzol. Combining iRepertoire HTBI primers with Arm-PCR of CDR3 regions, the authors built TCR beta libraries. TCRdb re-called the multiplex PCR reads with MiXCR, one entry per CDR3 protein. The table has hundreds of thousands of distinct CDR3 sequences, 15% to 20% seen once. This same sample was also part of a study on T cells in Graves' hyperthyroidism and ophthalmopathy.

The specimen comprised peripheral blood mononuclear cells (PBMCs), sampled at new diagnosis, from a patient treated with antithyroid drugs. All receptors derive from a man aged 18 to 30 with Graves disease.

The chain is built from TRBV7-3 and TRBJ2-2; the D gene is possibly TRBD1 (7 bases). The CDR3 runs to 17 residues. V lost 1 base to trimming and J lost 4 bases, with 16 bases between them. CDR1 is SGHTA, CDR2 FQGTGA, per germline. CDR3 region: CASSLRRRQGGTGELFF. CDR3 coding DNA: TGTGCCAGCAGCTTAAGGAGAAGACAGGGAGGCACCGGGGAGCTGTTTTTT.

This clonotype was counted ten times or more. The gene calls are TRBV28 and TRBJ2-7; D gene unclear. CDR3 size: 13 residues. V was clipped by 5 bases and J by 4 bases, with 12 bases between them. From germline, CDR1 is MDHEN and CDR2 SYDVKM. CDR3 nucleotide sequence: TGTGCCAGCAGTCCAACTTTTAGGTACGAGCAGTACTTC. Translating it yields CASSPTFRYEQYF. The full variable domain, rest sourced from reference TRBV28 and TRBJ2-7, is DVKVTQSSRYLVKRTGEKVFLECVQDMDHENMFWYRQDPGLGLRLIYFSYDVKMKEKGDIPEGYSVSREKKERFSLILESASTNQTSMYLCASSPTFRYEQYFGPGTRLTVT.

This clonotype showed up just a few times. V and J are TRBV10-3 and TRBJ2-5; TRBD2 matches 7 bases. J lost 0 bases, V lost 5 bases, and 9 bases had no gene match. Germline V lookup: CDR1 ENHRY, CDR2 SYGVKD. The CDR3 has 16 amino acids. The CDR3 is CAISPRLAEYQETQYF. In DNA form, the CDR3 reads TGTGCCATCAGTCCAAGACTAGCCGAGTACCAAGAGACCCAGTACTTC.

A remark on this clonotype: This may arise from a read error, as a much more abundant clone is one base away. V usage is TRBV5-1 and J usage is TRBJ1-5; perhaps TRBD1 as D (6 bases). This CDR3 has 15 residues. CDR1 and CDR2 (germline): SGHRS, YFSETQ. Trimming left V 0 bases short and J 6 bases short, with 13 bases between. The CDR3 bases are TGCGCCAGCAGCTTGGATGGTGGGGGCAGTCAGCCCCAGCATTTT. This encodes CASSLDGGGSQPQHF.

This clonotype was detected many times. The V call is TRBV27, the J call TRBJ2-7; TRBD1 aligns across 8 bases. After removal of 6 bases from V and 3 bases from J, the junction contained 10 bases not matched to a gene. Germline assignment: CDR1 MNHEY and CDR2 SMNVEV (reference sequence). The CDR3 has 15 residues. CDR3 nucleotide sequence: TGTGCCAGCAGCGTCCCGGGGACAGGTCTCTACGAGCAGTACTTC. This translates into CASSVPGTGLYEQYF.

This clonotype was recorded many times. The V gene is TRBV11-1, the J gene TRBJ2-5; 11 bases are a match to TRBD2. The germline V gene encodes CDR1 SGHAT and CDR2 FQDESV (reference sequence). Trimming at V came to 5 bases and at J to 2 bases, leaving 7 bases not matched to a gene. There are 16 residues in the CDR3. The CDR3 bases are TGTGCCAGCAGCAATAGCGGGAGGGGGTCTCAAGAGACCCAGTACTTC. As protein: CASSNSGRGSQETQYF.

This chain uses TRBV11-1 with TRBJ1-1; no clear D. The CDR3 has 13 amino acids. The germline CDR1 and CDR2 sequences are SGHAT and FQDESV (reference sequence). Trimming took 5 bases from V and 2 from J, leaving 9 bases between them. The CDR3 reads CASSPVGNTEAFF. Written as DNA, the CDR3 is TGTGCCAGCAGCCCCGTTGGTAACACTGAAGCTTTCTTT.

The chain carries TRBV9 and TRBJ2-3; 12 nucleotides align to TRBD2. Germline CDR1 and CDR2: SGDLS and YYNGEE. The CDR3 contains 14 residues. With V trimmed by 3 bases and J by 5 bases, 1 base remained unmatched. The CDR3 coding sequence is TGTGCCAGCAGCGCTAGCGGGAGGGTAGATACGCAGTATTTT. Protein product: CASSASGRVDTQYF.

This clonotype was seen ten or more times. The rearrangement joins TRBV7-9 to TRBJ1-2; D perhaps matches TRBD1 (5 bases). CDR1 SEHNR and CDR2 FQNEAQ come from the germline V gene (reference sequence). This CDR3 has 16 amino acids. The ends were cut back, 3 bases at V and 0 bases at J, with 14 bases in the middle. The CDR3 DNA is TGTGCCAGCAGCTTCACGACAGTGAATACTAACTATGGCTACACCTTC. This encodes CASSFTTVNTNYGYTF.